One sample yielded the 8 T cell receptor beta chains listed below, sequenced in a study of blood T cell repertoires in COVID-19. TCRdb's table, derived via immunoSEQ multiplex PCR, lists solely in-frame clones and lacks some. In the table there are 200,000 to 250,000 clones, around 90% of which are singletons. Sequenced material: PBMCs or T cells enriched from blood (not recorded which). The receptors stem from a woman between 25 and 40 years old who had recovered from COVID-19.

The genes are TRBV10-3 and TRBJ1-2; TRBD1 aligns across 9 bases. Germline values: CDR1 ENHRY, CDR2 SYGVKD. The CDR3 contains 16 residues. After removal of 4 bases from V and 7 bases from J, the junction contained 13 bases not matched to a gene. CDR3 region: CAISAHVSVTGGGYTF. CDR3 coding DNA: TGTGCCATCAGTGCTCATGTGTCTGTGACAGGGGGTGGCTACACCTTC.

In this sample, this clone turned up a few times. This chain uses TRBV7-8 with TRBJ1-2; 10 nucleotides agree with TRBD1. The length of the CDR3 is 16 residues. Germline V gives CDR1 SGHVS, CDR2 FQNEAQ. V gave up 4 bases and J gave up 2 bases; unmatched junction bases: 7. The CDR3: CASSSTRQGANYGYTF. CDR3 sequence (DNA): TGTGCCAGCAGCTCGACCCGACAGGGGGCGAACTATGGCTACACCTTC.

The CDR3: CASSIRTPGNTEAFF. The CDR3 bases are TGTGCCAGTAGTATAAGGACACCTGGGAACACTGAAGCTTTCTTT. The chain has TRBV19 and TRBJ1-1, with TRBD1 as a possible D gene (5 bases). This CDR3 contains 15 residues. CDR1 and CDR2 (germline): LNHDA, SQIVND (reference sequence). V dropped 2 bases and J dropped 1 base, with 11 bases sitting between them.

The gene calls are TRBV7-2 and TRBJ1-5; the D is unclear. Germline CDR1 SGHTA, CDR2 FQGNSA. Trimming removed 1 base at V and 6 bases at J, with 10 bases between. CDR3 size: 14 residues. The DNA for the CDR3 is TGTGCCAGCAGCTTAGGGAGGGCGAGTCAGCCCCAGCATTTT. This translates into CASSLGRASQPQHF. The variable domain in full, completed from reference TRBV7-2 and TRBJ1-5, reads GAGVSQSPSNKVTEKGKDVELRCDPISGHTALYWYRQSLGQGLEFLIYFQGNSAPDKSGLPSDRFSAERTGGSVSTLTIQRTQQEDSAVYLCASSLGRASQPQHFGDGTRLSIL.

The chain couples TRBV19 to TRBJ1-5, with D maybe TRBD1 (6 bases). From germline, CDR1 is LNHDA and CDR2 SQIVND (reference sequence). V shed 1 base and J shed 3 bases, with 10 bases lying between them. The CDR3 consists of 15 residues. This CDR3 is CASSIVSGDNQPQHF. In nucleotides, the CDR3 is TGTGCCAGTAGTATAGTTTCAGGGGACAATCAGCCCCAGCATTTT.

V usage is TRBV2 and J usage is TRBJ1-1, with D uncertain. The CDR3 spans 13 residues. The V gene's germline CDR1 is SNHLY and CDR2 FYNNEI. Trimming took 3 bases from V and 7 from J, leaving 12 bases between them. The CDR3 here is CASSESGTLEAFF. The CDR3 DNA reads TGTGCCAGCAGTGAGTCGGGTACTCTTGAAGCTTTCTTT.

This rearrangement joins TRBV18 to TRBJ2-4; D gene uncertain. This CDR3 is built from 16 residues. Deletions cut 0 bases from V and 0 bases from J, with 9 bases between. The germline CDR1 and CDR2 sequences are KGHSH and LQKENI. This CDR3 is CASSPPAALAKNIQYF. DNA for the CDR3: TGTGCCAGCTCACCACCGGCGGCCTTAGCCAAAAACATTCAGTACTTC.

This chain joins TRBV6-5 and TRBJ1-2; 8 bases map to TRBD1. Germline-derived CDR1 and CDR2 are MNHEY and SVGAGI. The V segment lost 4 bases and the J segment 1 base; nucleotides outside the gene matches: 2. This CDR3 has 14 residues. The CDR3 DNA reads TGTGCCAGCAGTTCCACAGGGGGTAACTATGGCTACACCTTC. Protein: CASSSTGGNYGYTF.